One T cell receptor (beta chain) is described in this entry. The data were taken from a study of blood T cell repertoires in COVID-19. In assigning cohorts, the study relied on participant-reported clinical history. Original analysis: The assay estimated nucleated cells by amplifying reference gene primers. Generated by immunoSEQ multiplex PCR, the TCRdb table keeps only in-frame clones and is missing some. For V, J and clone size, that table is used; D and trimming come from the DNA. The sample shows some 320,000 clones, over 75% of them seen only once. The receptor was derived from a woman under 40 who had recovered from COVID-19. Specimen: PBMCs or T cells enriched from blood (not recorded which).

This chain's CDR3 is CASSLAQNEQYF. CDR3 sequence (DNA): TGTGCCAGCAGCTTGGCACAGAACGAGCAGTACTTC. The rearrangement uses TRBV5-6 and TRBJ2-7; no definite D call. Trimming pared 0 bases from V and 5 bases from J, leaving 6 bases between. This CDR3 comprises 12 residues. Germline V gene data show CDR1 as SGHDT and CDR2 as YYEEEE.